The clone carrying this T cell receptor beta chain has just one count. This entry comes from a study of blood T cell repertoires in COVID-19. The junction had 8 bases not matched to a gene; V was cut back by 0 bases and J by 4 bases. The CDR3 is 16 amino acids. The V gene's germline CDR1 is LGHNA and CDR2 YSLEER. Assay: immunoSEQ multiplex PCR; the TCRdb copy retains only in-frame clones and omits some. This sample has around 200,000 clones, with roughly 85% found just once. Cohorts were based on clinical histories the participants reported. The chain carries TRBV4-3 and TRBJ1-2, with 7 nucleotides matching TRBD1. This clonotype was sampled from a man in his forties or fifties who had recovered from COVID-19. What was sequenced was PBMCs or T cells enriched from blood (not recorded which). The CDR3 protein is CASSQDPSTGSYGYTF. CDR3 sequence (DNA): TGCGCCAGCAGCCAAGACCCCTCGACAGGGTCCTATGGCTACACCTTC.